Listed below are T cell receptor beta chains from one sample, sequenced in a study of CD8 T cells in Susac syndrome. One entry per CDR3 protein, called by TCRdb with MiXCR from the immunoSEQ multiplex PCR reads. This table has about 400,000 distinct CDR3 sequences, approximately 89% appearing once. The specimen was CD8+ T cells from PBMCs. The origin of the receptors is a human donor with multiple sclerosis. Each CDR3 is given with its conserved first and last residue. D genes are given only for firm matches. Not every row has a clone size; where given, it reads once, few, many or a size class.

>TRBD2|TRBV12-3/TRBV12-4|TRBJ2-5|NA|19
TGTGCCAGCAGTTTTGCTAGCGGGGGGTTCATCGAGGAGGAAGAGACCCAGTACTTC
CASSFASGGFIEEEETQYF
>NA|TRBV28|TRBJ2-1|NA|12
TGTGCCATCAGGGGTTCTTACAATGAGCAGTTCTTC
CAIRGSYNEQFF
>NA|TRBV14|TRBJ2-7|NA|14
TGTGCCAGCAGCCAGTCACACTCAGGGTTCGAGCAGTACTTC
CASSQSHSGFEQYF
>NA|TRBV10-3|TRBJ2-1|NA|12
TGTGCCATCAGTGATGAGGGGGATGAGCAGTTCTTC
CAISDEGDEQFF
>NA|TRBV11-1|TRBJ2-2|NA|16
TGTGCCAGCAGCCCGCTGACTAGTTTGAACACCGGGGAGCTGTTTTTT
CASSPLTSLNTGELFF
>NA|TRBV27|TRBJ2-1|NA|13
TGTGCCAGCAGTCTCCGGGCGCCCAATGAGCAGTTCTTC
CASSLRAPNEQFF
>NA|TRBV5-4|TRBJ1-1|NA|15
TGTGCCAGCAGCCCCCGGGGTCCTGAGGTGGATGAAGCTTTCTTT
CASSPRGPEVDEAFF
>NA|TRBV7-9|TRBJ2-7|NA|13
TGTGCCAGCAGCGGCCGGTGGTCCTACGAGCAGTACTTC
CASSGRWSYEQYF
>NA|TRBV6-4|TRBJ1-2|once|13
TGTGCCAGCAGTGACTCCACAGACTATGGCTACACCTTC
CASSDSTDYGYTF
>TRBD2|TRBV6-2/TRBV6-3|TRBJ2-3|NA|16
TGTGCCAGCAGTGACTCGACTAGCGGGGGGGCAGATACGCAGTATTTT
CASSDSTSGGADTQYF
>NA|TRBV10-3|TRBJ2-7|NA|13
TGTGCCATCAGTGGTCCTGGCTCCTACGAGCAGTACTTC
CAISGPGSYEQYF
>TRBD1|TRBV6-1|TRBJ2-7|NA|17
TGTGCCAGCAGGAGATGGGGACAGGAAGAGTCCCCTAACGAGCAGTACTTC
CASRRWGQEESPNEQYF